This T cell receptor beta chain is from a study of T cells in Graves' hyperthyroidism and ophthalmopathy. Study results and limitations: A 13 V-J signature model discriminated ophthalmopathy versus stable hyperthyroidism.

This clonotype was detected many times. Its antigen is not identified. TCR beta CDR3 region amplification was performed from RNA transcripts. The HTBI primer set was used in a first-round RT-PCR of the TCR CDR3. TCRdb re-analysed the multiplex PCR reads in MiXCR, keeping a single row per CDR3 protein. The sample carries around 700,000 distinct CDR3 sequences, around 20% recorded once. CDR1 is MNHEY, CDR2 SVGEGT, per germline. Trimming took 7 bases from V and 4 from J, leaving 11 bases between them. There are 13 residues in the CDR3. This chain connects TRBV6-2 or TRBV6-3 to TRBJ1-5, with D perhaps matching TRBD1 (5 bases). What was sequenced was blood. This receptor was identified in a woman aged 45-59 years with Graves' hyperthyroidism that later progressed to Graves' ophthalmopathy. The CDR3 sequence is CASKSKGNQPQHF. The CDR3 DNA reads TGTGCCAGCAAGTCCAAGGGGAATCAGCCCCAGCATTTT.